This T cell receptor (beta chain) was retrieved from a study of blood T cell repertoires in COVID-19. Participants spanned ages roughly 18 to 95 years and resided in 20 to 30 US areas. Clinical history as reported by participants underpinned cohort assignment. Here immunoSEQ multiplex PCR was the method, and the copy in TCRdb shows in-frame clones only, minus some. There are 350,000 to 500,000 clones in the sample; around nine tenths occur only once, and around 1.5% lies in the top ten. CDR1 and CDR2 (germline): MNHEY, SVGAGI. J was trimmed by 7 bases and V by 0 bases; bases with no gene match: 6. The CDR3 sequence is 16 residues long.

The chain joins TRBV6-5 to TRBJ1-5; TRBD1 agrees at 10 bases. The receptor was isolated from a woman between 18 and 29 years old who had been exposed to COVID-19. The sequenced material came from PBMCs or T cells enriched from blood (not recorded which). CDR3 in amino acids: CASSYSSTGGQQPQHF. The CDR3 DNA reads as TGTGCCAGCAGTTACTCCTCGACAGGGGGCCAACAGCCCCAGCATTTT.